The rows below give T cell receptor beta chains drawn from one sample of a study of CD8 T cells in Susac syndrome. Each CDR3 protein gets one entry after TCRdb re-called the immunoSEQ multiplex PCR reads with MiXCR. This table has about 180,000 distinct CDR3 sequences, approximately 96% appearing once. The sequencing sample was made of CD4+ T cells from PBMCs. Receptors originate from a human donor with multiple sclerosis. CDR3s include the opening cysteine and the closing phenylalanine or tryptophan. The order of the fields is V gene, J gene, D gene, CDR3 DNA, CDR3 protein. D genes are given only for firm matches.

v_gene: TRBV7-2
j_gene: TRBJ2-3
d_gene: -
CDR3nt: TGTGCCAGCAGGTCTCGGGCAGGGATGTTCATCACAGATACGCAGTATTTT
CDR3aa: CASRSRAGMFITDTQYF

v_gene: TRBV7-8
j_gene: TRBJ1-1
d_gene: -
CDR3nt: TGTGCCAGCAGCTTAGGGAATCCCGAAGCTTTCTTT
CDR3aa: CASSLGNPEAFF

v_gene: TRBV5-4
j_gene: TRBJ2-1
d_gene: -
CDR3nt: TGTGCCAGCAGCTTGGACCGGTCCTGGGGTGAGCAGTTCTTC
CDR3aa: CASSLDRSWGEQFF

v_gene: TRBV20-1
j_gene: TRBJ2-3
d_gene: -
CDR3nt: TGCAGTGCTAGGGGCGGGATCTCGCAGTATTTT
CDR3aa: CSARGGISQYF

v_gene: TRBV20-1
j_gene: TRBJ2-5
d_gene: -
CDR3nt: TGCAGTGCTAGAGATACACAGCGGGAGACCCAGTACTTC
CDR3aa: CSARDTQRETQYF

v_gene: TRBV1
j_gene: TRBJ2-7
d_gene: -
CDR3nt: TGCACCAGCAGCCAAATCCGAGCGGGGGGGCCGGTCGTCTACGAGCAGTACTTC
CDR3aa: CTSSQIRAGGPVVYEQYF

v_gene: TRBV30
j_gene: TRBJ1-1
d_gene: -
CDR3nt: TGTGCCTGGAGTGTACGCCCGGCCTCGAACACTGAAGCTTTCTTT
CDR3aa: CAWSVRPASNTEAFF

v_gene: TRBV11-2
j_gene: TRBJ2-5
d_gene: -
CDR3nt: TGTGCCAGCAGTTCCCAGGGTCTGTACCAAGAGACCCAGTACTTC
CDR3aa: CASSSQGLYQETQYF

v_gene: TRBV5-1
j_gene: TRBJ1-1
d_gene: -
CDR3nt: TGCGCCAGCAGCGGGGACACTGAAGCTTTCTTT
CDR3aa: CASSGDTEAFF

v_gene: TRBV2
j_gene: TRBJ2-3
d_gene: -
CDR3nt: TGTGCCAGCAGGCCGCTGGTGAGAACAGATACGCAGTATTTT
CDR3aa: CASRPLVRTDTQYF

v_gene: TRBV15
j_gene: TRBJ1-4
d_gene: TRBD1
CDR3nt: TGTGCCACCAGCAGAGATTACGGCGGGACAGGGGATAATGAAAAACTGTTTTTT
CDR3aa: CATSRDYGGTGDNEKLFF

v_gene: TRBV7-2
j_gene: TRBJ2-7
d_gene: -
CDR3nt: TGTGCCAGCAGCTTAGTAGGGGACTCTCCAAGGCGGCAGTACTTC
CDR3aa: CASSLVGDSPRRQYF

v_gene: TRBV24-1
j_gene: TRBJ1-4
d_gene: TRBD1
CDR3nt: TGTGCCACCAGTGATCCCAGGGGGAGTAATGAAAAACTGTTTTTT
CDR3aa: CATSDPRGSNEKLFF